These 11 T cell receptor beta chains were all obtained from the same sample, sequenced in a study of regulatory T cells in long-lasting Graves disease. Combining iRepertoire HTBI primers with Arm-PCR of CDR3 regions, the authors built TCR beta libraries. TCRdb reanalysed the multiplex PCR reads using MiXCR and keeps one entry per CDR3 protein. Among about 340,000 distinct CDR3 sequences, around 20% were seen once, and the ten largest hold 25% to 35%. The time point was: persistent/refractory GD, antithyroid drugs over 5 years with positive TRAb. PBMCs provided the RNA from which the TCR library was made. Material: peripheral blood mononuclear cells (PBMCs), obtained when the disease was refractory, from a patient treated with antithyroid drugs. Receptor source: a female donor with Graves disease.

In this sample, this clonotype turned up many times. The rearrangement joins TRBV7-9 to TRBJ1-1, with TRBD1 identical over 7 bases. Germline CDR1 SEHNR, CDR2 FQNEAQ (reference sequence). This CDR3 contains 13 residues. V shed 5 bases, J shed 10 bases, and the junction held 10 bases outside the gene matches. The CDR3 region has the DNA TGTGCCAGCAGCCTCGGACAGGAGTTTGCAGCTTTCTTT. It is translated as CASSLGQEFAAFF.

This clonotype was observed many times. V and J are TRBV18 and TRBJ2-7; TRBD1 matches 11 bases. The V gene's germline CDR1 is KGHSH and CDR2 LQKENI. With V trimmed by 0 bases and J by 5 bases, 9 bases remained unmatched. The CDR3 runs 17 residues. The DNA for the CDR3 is TGTGCCAGCTCACCACCCTTGATGGGGACAGGGGGGCACGAGCAGTACTTC. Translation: CASSPPLMGTGGHEQYF.

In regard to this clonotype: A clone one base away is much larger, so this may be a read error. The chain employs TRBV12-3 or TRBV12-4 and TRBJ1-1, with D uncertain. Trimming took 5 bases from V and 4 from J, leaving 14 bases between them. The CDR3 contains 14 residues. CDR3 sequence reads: CASSPDGVSTEAFF. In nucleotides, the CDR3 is TGTGCCAGCAGTCCGGACGGGGTGAGCACTGAAGCTTTCTTT.

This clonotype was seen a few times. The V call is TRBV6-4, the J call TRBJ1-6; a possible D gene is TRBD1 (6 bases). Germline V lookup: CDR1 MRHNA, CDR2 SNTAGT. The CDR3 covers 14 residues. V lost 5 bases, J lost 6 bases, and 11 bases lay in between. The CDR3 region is CASSPQGFNSPLHF. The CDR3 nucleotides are TGTGCCAGCAGTCCCCAGGGGTTTAATTCACCCCTCCACTTT.

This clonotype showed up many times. CDR3 DNA sequence: TGTGCCAGCAGTTCGACAGGAGCCCTGAAGGAGCTGTTTTTT. Residues: CASSSTGALKELFF. The chain is built from TRBV12-3 or TRBV12-4 and TRBJ2-2; TRBD1 might be the D (6 bases). The CDR3 spans 14 residues. V lost 4 bases to trimming and J lost 10 bases, with 16 bases between them.

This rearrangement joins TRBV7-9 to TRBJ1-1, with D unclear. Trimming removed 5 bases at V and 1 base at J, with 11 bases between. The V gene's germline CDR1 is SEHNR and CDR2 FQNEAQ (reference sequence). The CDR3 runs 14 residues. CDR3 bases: TGTGCCAGCAGCCCTTCGGGTTGGAACACTGAAGCTTTCTTT. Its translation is CASSPSGWNTEAFF.

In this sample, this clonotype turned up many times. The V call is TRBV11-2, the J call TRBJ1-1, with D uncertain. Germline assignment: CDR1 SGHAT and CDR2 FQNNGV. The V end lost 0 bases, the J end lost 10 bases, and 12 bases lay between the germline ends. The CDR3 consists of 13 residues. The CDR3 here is CASSLDRLGAAFF. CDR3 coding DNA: TGTGCCAGCAGCTTAGATCGGCTGGGCGCAGCTTTCTTT.

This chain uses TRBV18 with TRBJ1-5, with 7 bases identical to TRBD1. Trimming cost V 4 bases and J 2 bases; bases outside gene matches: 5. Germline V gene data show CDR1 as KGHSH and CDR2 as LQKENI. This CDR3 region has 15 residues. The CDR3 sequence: CASSQTGSRNQPQHF. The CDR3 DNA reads TGTGCCAGCTCACAGACAGGGTCTCGCAATCAGCCCCAGCATTTT.

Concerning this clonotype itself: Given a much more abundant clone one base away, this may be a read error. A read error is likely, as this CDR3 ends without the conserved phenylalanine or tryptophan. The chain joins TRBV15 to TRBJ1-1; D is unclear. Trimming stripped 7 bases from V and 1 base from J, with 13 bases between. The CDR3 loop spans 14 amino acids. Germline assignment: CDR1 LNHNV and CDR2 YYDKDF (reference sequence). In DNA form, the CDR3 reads TGTGCCACCACCCCATCGGGCGGGAACACTGAAGCTTTCCTT. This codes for CATTPSGGNTEAFL.

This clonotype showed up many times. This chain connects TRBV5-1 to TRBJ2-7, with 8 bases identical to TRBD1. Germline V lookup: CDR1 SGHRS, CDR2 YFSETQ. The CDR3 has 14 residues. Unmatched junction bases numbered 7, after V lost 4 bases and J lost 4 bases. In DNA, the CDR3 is TGCGCCAGCAGCCCCTCGGGACAGGTTTACGAGCAGTACTTC. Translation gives CASSPSGQVYEQYF. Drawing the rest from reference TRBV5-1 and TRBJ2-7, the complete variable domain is KAGVTQTPRYLIKTRGQQVTLSCSPISGHRSVSWYQQTPGQGLQFLFEYFSETQRNKGNFPGRFSGRQFSNSRSEMNVSTLELGDSALYLCASSPSGQVYEQYFGPGTRLTVT.

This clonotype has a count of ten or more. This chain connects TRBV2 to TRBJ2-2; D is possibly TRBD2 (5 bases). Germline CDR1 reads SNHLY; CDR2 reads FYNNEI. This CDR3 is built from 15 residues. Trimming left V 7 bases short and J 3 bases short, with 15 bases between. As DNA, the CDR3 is TGTGCCAGCACCAACCTCCGCGGGTACACCGGGGAGCTGTTTTTT. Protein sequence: CASTNLRGYTGELFF. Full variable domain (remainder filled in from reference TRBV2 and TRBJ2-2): EPEVTQTPSHQVTQMGQEVILRCVPISNHLYFYWYRQILGQKVEFLVSFYNNEISEKSEIFDDQFSVERPDGSNFTLKIRSTKLEDSAMYFCASTNLRGYTGELFFGEGSRLTVL.